This TCR beta chain was sequenced for a study of cytomegalovirus exposure and HLA in healthy donors. General study findings and limits: Later analysis showed TCR association rates varying by HLA locus, highest for DRB1 and lowest for HLA-C.

About this clone: Its antigen is still unknown.

The germline V gene has CDR1 SGHRS and CDR2 YFSETQ. The CDR3 runs to 13 residues. V was trimmed by 3 bases and J by 3 bases, leaving 6 bases between them. Researchers ran the PCR with 60 Vbeta and 13 Jbeta primers. TCRdb keeps only in-frame clones here, not all; method: immunoSEQ multiplex PCR. This table has roughly 120,000 clones, roughly 80% appearing once. Sequencing was performed on PBMCs. The chain carries TRBV5-1 and TRBJ2-2; unclear D gene. The clonotype comes from a male donor in good health and CMV-seronegative. The CDR3 loop reads CASSSDYTGELFF. In DNA, the CDR3 is TGCGCCAGCAGCTCCGACTACACCGGGGAGCTGTTTTTT.